The T cell receptor (beta chain) under discussion was sequenced for a study of high-grade serous ovarian cancer treatment subgroups. The wider study: Samples averaged approximately 14,000 reads and about 7,500 unique TCR beta rearrangements. Study-wide findings and caveats: Bulk tumor TCR sequencing gave no spatial information. Higher neoantigen levels went with greater TCR clonal relatedness. The analyses considered CDR3 and ignored CDR1 and CDR2.

Worth noting for this clone: The antigen is not known.

Clones were sequenced by immunoSEQ multiplex PCR, and TCRdb holds only the in-frame ones, with some missing. The sample includes some 20,000 clones, approximately 72% of them seen just once. The CDR3 sequence is 16 residues long. Germline CDR1 reads LNHDA; CDR2 reads SQIVND (reference sequence). Trimming pared 3 bases from V and 4 bases from J, leaving 19 bases between. Tumor tissue was taken before any definitive surgery or chemotherapy was given. This receptor was obtained from a human donor with high-grade serous ovarian cancer. The sequencing input was tumor tissue. The rearrangement uses TRBV19 and TRBJ2-7, with D possibly being TRBD2 (6 bases). CDR3 nucleotides: TGTGCCAGTAGTATGGGATGGAGGGCCGTCCCTTACGAGCAGTACTTC. Its translation is CASSMGWRAVPYEQYF. The variable domain in full, with the rest retrieved from reference TRBV19 and TRBJ2-7, is DGGITQSPKYLFRKEGQNVTLSCEQNLNHDAMYWYRQDPGQGLRLIYYSQIVNDFQKGDIAEGYSVSREKKESFPLTVTSAQKNPTAFYLCASSMGWRAVPYEQYFGPGTRLTVT.